Sequencing of this T cell receptor beta chain was carried out in a study of CD8 T cells in acute hepatitis C reinfection (dated by TCRdb to the early 2020s). Regarding the study in general: The study profiled the TCRbeta repertoire of CD8+ T cells specific for the HCV NS3-1073 epitope during acute infection and after viral clearance. Paired acute and follow-up samples were contributed by four of the spontaneous resolvers. Study-wide conclusions, independent of this receptor: The NS3-1073 specific repertoires were highly diverse, and diversity did not differ significantly among acute resolver, follow-up resolver and acute chronic samples. Around twelve public clonotypes were identified irrespective of outcome, and one of the public clonotypes used V04-02/J02-02. TRBV04 and TRBV06 gene families were preferentially used in all groups, and this usage was not explained by overrepresentation in the naive pool. Because bulk sequencing was performed on the TCRbeta chain only, alphabeta pairing of public clonotypes could not be determined. No follow-up repertoires were available for chronically infected subjects, since NS3-1073 specific cells were too rare to be sorted. It was rare for CDR3 sequences to be shared with other epitopes, and exact matching may have been limited by differing sequencing approaches.

Trimmed from V: 4 bases; trimmed from J: 5 bases; junction bases lacking a gene match: 9. Reading from cysteine to phenylalanine, the CDR3 counts 15 amino acids. Solely the CDR3 DNA is kept, with 45 bases framed from the first base. From the germline V gene (reference sequence), CDR1 is MNHEY and CDR2 is SMNVEV. The time point label corresponds to: naive CD8 control sorted from an acute-time-point sample. Enrolled in the Montreal Hepatitis C Cohort (HEPCO) in Canada, the donors were people who inject drugs, and these donors were followed every 3 months. Acute primary HCV infection was defined as a positive HCV RNA or antibody test after a negative test within the previous 24 weeks. Cells were surface stained with CD3, CD8 and CD45RO antibodies, and an aqua fixable dye was used to exclude dead cells. Among the cohort members were 8 spontaneous resolvers, with spontaneous resolution defined as HCV RNA clearance within 24 weeks. Negative selection by means of the MACS CD8+ T cell Isolation Kit yielded CD8+ T cells from peripheral blood mononuclear cells recovered from cryopreservation by thawing. Cells were sorted on a BD FACSAria II cell sorter.

The FACS-sorted cells had their genomic DNA extracted, and the commercial immunoSEQ service was used to sequence the TCRbeta chains. As for the original processing: ImmunoSEQ Analyzer software v3.0 and R v3.5.1 were used to analyze the repertoire data. Only productive rearrangements were analyzed, because sequences with stop codons or out-of-frame rearrangements were removed. Simpson diversity, Shannon entropy, CDR3 length and nucleotide addition metrics were obtained from the sequencing provider. Based on frequency, clonotypes were placed into dominant, sub-dominant, low or lowest abundance groups, and clonotypes under 0.1% were left out of most analyses. A CDR3 amino acid clonotype was called public if the clonotype appeared in at least two subjects at a cumulative frequency of at least 0.5%. The source is immuneACCESS, and TCRdb retained only in-frame sequences with V and J called. Part of the clones is not carried over; for the studies checked, unresolved V genes explain less than half of this, and the remainder is unexplained. The V and J calls and clone size are taken from that table; D and trimming were inferred from the DNA. For this sample the table gives 30,000 to 45,000 clones, of which 70% to 90% were detected only once. The ten most abundant clones make up over 9.5% of the sample.

This clone appeared once. No antigen is known for it. Base qualities are missing; no much larger clone stands one base away. The chain joins TRBV27 to TRBJ2-7; TRBD1 fits 9 bases in the junction. The source of this sequence is a woman aged 18-29 years who spontaneously cleared hepatitis C infection. Source material: naive CD8+ T cells from PBMCs. The sample's cell subset or site label, in plain terms: sorted total naive CD45RO-negative CD8+ T cells. At the DNA level, the sequence is TGTGCCAGCAGTTGGACAGGGGTCGAAGGAGACGAGCAGTACTTC. This gives the protein CASSWTGVEGDEQYF.